This is a list of T cell receptor beta chains from one sample in a study of metastatic and nonmetastatic thyroid tumors. Through MiXCR, TCRdb re-clonotyped the PCR reads. The data show 11,000 to 15,000 clones, approximately 30% seen once. Material for sequencing was tumor tissue. The receptor set was obtained from a female donor with papillary thyroid cancer or a benign thyroid nodule (not recorded which). Some clones in this sample may be carry-over from other donors' samples. Both conserved end residues are trimmed from each CDR3. Fields, in order: J gene, V gene, CDR3 length, CDR3 protein.

TRBJ2-7 | TRBV9 | 12 | ASSPHDLSGEQY
TRBJ2-2 | TRBV11-2 | 9 | ASSYAGELF
TRBJ2-7 | TRBV20-1 | 13 | SARAVGQGAYEQY
TRBJ2-3 | TRBV20-1 | 15 | SAREPKDPPGTDTQY
TRBJ1-6 | TRBV20-1 | 12 | SALRGGPNSPLH
TRBJ1-5 | TRBV19 | 13 | ASSTTWDINQPQH
TRBJ2-1 | TRBV5-1 | 14 | ASSLDGRPRTNEQF
TRBJ1-6 | TRBV27 | 14 | ASRRELRSYNSPLH
TRBJ1-3 | TRBV2 | 13 | ASSRTFSSGNTIY
TRBJ1-1 | TRBV7-9 | 12 | ASNPYTTNTEAF
TRBJ1-2 | TRBV27 | 9 | ASGGARGYT